One and the same sample provided the 21 T cell receptor beta chains below, sequenced in a study of cytotoxic CD8 clonotypes in ibrutinib-treated CLL. Sequencing was performed with immunoSEQ multiplex PCR; in TCRdb, only in-frame clones are kept and a portion is missing. The profile shows more than 200,000 clones, 60% to 75% of them singletons. The sample consisted of PBMCs, taken after 24 months of ibrutinib treatment. These receptors were taken from a human donor with chronic lymphocytic leukemia.

This CDR3 reads CASSPIAGLSYNEQFF. Here the CDR3 DNA reads TGTGCCAGCAGTCCAATAGCGGGGTTATCCTACAATGAGCAGTTCTTC. The chain uses TRBV27 and TRBJ2-1; 8 bases map to TRBD2. CDR1 is MNHEY, CDR2 SMNVEV, per germline (reference sequence). There are 16 residues in the CDR3. The J segment lost 1 base and the V segment lost 5 bases, leaving 7 bases of the junction unmatched.

This clone occurred a few times. V usage is TRBV5-1 and J usage is TRBJ1-2, with D perhaps TRBD1 (5 bases). V was pared by 6 bases and J by 4 bases, with 16 bases between. This CDR3 is built from 14 residues. Germline V CDR1 and CDR2: SGHRS, YFSETQ. Here the CDR3 reads CASTFVGASYGYTF. The CDR3 DNA reads as TGCGCCAGCACCTTTGTAGGGGCCAGCTATGGCTACACCTTC.

The CDR3 coding sequence is TGTGCCAGCAGCCCGAGGGCTCCGAGGGAGACCCAGTACTTC. Amino acids: CASSPRAPRETQYF. The chain recombines TRBV6-5 with TRBJ2-5, with D perhaps matching TRBD2 (5 bases). CDR1 is MNHEY and CDR2 is SVGAGI in the germline V gene. This CDR3 has 14 amino acids. The V end lost 6 bases, the J end lost 5 bases, and 16 bases lay between the germline ends.

The chain has TRBV13 and TRBJ2-7; TRBD2 matches at 7 bases. Losses at the gene ends were 4 bases for V and 2 bases for J; bases not matched to a gene: 5. Germline assignment: CDR1 PRHDT and CDR2 FYEKMQ (reference sequence). The CDR3 is 14 residues long. In DNA form, the CDR3 reads TGTGCCAGCAGCTCATACGGACTAGCCTACGAGCAGTACTTC. Translation gives CASSSYGLAYEQYF.

V usage is TRBV18 and J usage is TRBJ2-7, with a tentative D call TRBD1 (5 bases). Germline V gene data show CDR1 as KGHSH and CDR2 as LQKENI. CDR3 length: 13 residues. Trimming took off 6 bases at V and 4 bases at J, with 13 bases between the two ends. Here the CDR3 reads CASSKGVGYEQYF. CDR3 DNA sequence: TGTGCCAGCTCGAAAGGGGTCGGGTACGAGCAGTACTTC.

This sequence joins TRBV27 and TRBJ2-1; D might be TRBD1 (5 bases). Germline values: CDR1 MNHEY, CDR2 SMNVEV (reference sequence). The CDR3 runs 15 residues. Deletions cut 5 bases from V and 6 bases from J, with 17 bases between. This CDR3 is CASSPLRGVINEQFF. The CDR3 nucleotides read TGTGCCAGCAGTCCTCTAAGGGGTGTCATCAATGAGCAGTTCTTC.

The chain couples TRBV27 to TRBJ1-3; D not resolved. CDR3 size: 11 residues. V was trimmed by 7 bases and J by 4 bases, leaving 5 bases between them. The germline V gene has CDR1 MNHEY and CDR2 SMNVEV (reference sequence). The CDR3 DNA follows: TGTGCCAGCAATCAGGGAAACACCATATATTTT. Amino acid sequence: CASNQGNTIYF.

The chain is built from TRBV28 and TRBJ1-5; D is undetermined. Germline V gene sequence: CDR1 MDHEN, CDR2 SYDVKM. The CDR3 covers 14 residues. V was trimmed by 7 bases and J by 5 bases, leaving 15 bases between them. In DNA, the CDR3 is TGTGCCAGCAACAGCGGGCGGAACGATCAGCCCCAGCATTTT. It is translated as CASNSGRNDQPQHF. The whole variable domain, filled in from reference TRBV28 and TRBJ1-5, reads DVKVTQSSRYLVKRTGEKVFLECVQDMDHENMFWYRQDPGLGLRLIYFSYDVKMKEKGDIPEGYSVSREKKERFSLILESASTNQTSMYLCASNSGRNDQPQHFGDGTRLSIL.

The CDR3 here is CASSPSGGRVNTEAFF. CDR3 coding DNA: TGTGCCAGCAGCCCTTCGGGGGGGCGGGTGAACACTGAAGCTTTCTTT. The chain is built from TRBV9 and TRBJ1-1; TRBD1 might be the D (6 bases). Between the trimmed V and J ends, which lost 4 bases and 0 bases, there was a span of 16 bases. This CDR3 has 16 residues. Germline-derived CDR1 and CDR2 are SGDLS and YYNGEE.

This chain joins TRBV7-9 and TRBJ2-2; D gene ambiguous. The V gene lost 4 bases and the J gene lost 1 base, with 10 bases spanning the gap. This CDR3 region has 15 residues. Germline assignment: CDR1 SEHNR and CDR2 FQNEAQ (reference sequence). CDR3 coding DNA: TGTGCCAGCAGCTCCCAGACAAGGAACACCGGGGAGCTGTTTTTT. Protein product: CASSSQTRNTGELFF.

This chain links TRBV28 with TRBJ2-7; TRBD2 aligns across 11 bases. Germline V gene sequence: CDR1 MDHEN, CDR2 SYDVKM. The CDR3 has 15 amino acids. V lost 3 bases, J lost 4 bases, and 5 bases stayed unmatched. CDR3: CASSFRASGRYEQYF. CDR3 nucleotides: TGTGCCAGCAGTTTTCGGGCTAGCGGGAGGTACGAGCAGTACTTC.

This clone occurred a few times. This chain uses TRBV6-6 with TRBJ2-3; possibly TRBD2 for D (6 bases). V lost 8 bases, J lost 1 base, and 19 bases lay in between. In germline, CDR1 is MNHNY, CDR2 SVGAGI (reference sequence). The CDR3 has 16 amino acids. CDR3 nucleotide sequence: TGTGCCAGCCTGTCAGCTAGCGATTTCGGCACAGATACGCAGTATTTT. This translates into CASLSASDFGTDTQYF.

J is TRBJ2-1 and V is TRBV19, with 10 bases lining up with TRBD1. Losses at the gene ends were 6 bases for V and 5 bases for J; bases not matched to a gene: 7. Looked up from germline, CDR1 is LNHDA and CDR2 is SQIVND (reference sequence). The CDR3 is 15 residues long. CDR3 DNA: TGTGCCAGTAGCCCGCCGGGACAGGGGAACAATGAGCAGTTCTTC. Protein product: CASSPPGQGNNEQFF. The variable domain in full, completed from reference TRBV19 and TRBJ2-1, reads DGGITQSPKYLFRKEGQNVTLSCEQNLNHDAMYWYRQDPGQGLRLIYYSQIVNDFQKGDIAEGYSVSREKKESFPLTVTSAQKNPTAFYLCASSPPGQGNNEQFFGPGTRLTVL.

This clone was detected a few times. CDR3 region: CASSLGTVDTGELFF. CDR3 bases: TGTGCCAGCAGCTTAGGGACAGTCGACACCGGGGAGCTGTTTTTT. This chain links TRBV7-3 with TRBJ2-2; 7 bases map to TRBD1. The V and J ends lost 2 bases and 3 bases, in that order; junction bases with no gene match: 3. This CDR3 region has 15 residues. CDR1 is SGHTA, CDR2 FQGTGA, per germline.

The V gene is TRBV25-1, the J gene TRBJ1-1; D might be TRBD1 (5 bases). This CDR3 spans 14 amino acids. The V gene lost 3 bases and the J gene lost 6 bases, with 14 bases spanning the gap. Germline assignment: CDR1 MGHDK and CDR2 SYGVNS. The CDR3 loop reads CASSDGRVVAEAFF. The CDR3 DNA sequence: TGTGCCAGCAGTGACGGCAGGGTCGTCGCTGAAGCTTTCTTT.

This clone was detected a few times. The rearrangement uses TRBV30 and TRBJ1-1; D not resolved. CDR1 is GTSNPN, CDR2 SVGIG, per germline (reference sequence). This CDR3 contains 11 residues. V was trimmed by 5 bases and J by 3 bases, leaving 7 bases between them. The CDR3: CAWGRDTEAFF. The CDR3 DNA reads as TGTGCCTGGGGGAGGGACACTGAAGCTTTCTTT.

With respect to this clone: The sample contains more than one DNA sequence encoding this CDR3. The rearrangement joins TRBV11-2 to TRBJ2-7, with TRBD1 as a possible D gene (6 bases). CDR3 length: 14 amino acids. V lost 2 bases to trimming and J lost 0 bases, with 8 bases between them. Germline CDR1 is SGHAT and CDR2 is FQNNGV. CDR3 amino acids: CASSLSGASYEQYF. The DNA of the CDR3 is TGTGCCAGCAGCTTATCAGGGGCCTCCTACGAGCAGTACTTC. Full variable domain (remainder filled in from reference TRBV11-2 and TRBJ2-7): EAGVAQSPRYKIIEKRQSVAFWCNPISGHATLYWYQQILGQGPKLLIQFQNNGVVDDSQLPKDRFSAERLKGVDSTLKIQPAKLEDSAVYLCASSLSGASYEQYFGPGTRLTVT.

This chain connects TRBV18 to TRBJ2-5; D is perhaps TRBD1 (5 bases). Germline V gives CDR1 KGHSH, CDR2 LQKENI. Trimming left V 3 bases short and J 5 bases short, with 13 bases between. The CDR3 is 14 residues long. CDR3 sequence: CASSPNQGPETQYF. Here the CDR3 DNA reads TGTGCCAGCTCACCGAACCAGGGCCCGGAGACCCAGTACTTC.

The rearrangement uses TRBV19 and TRBJ1-1; D is uncertain. CDR1 is LNHDA, CDR2 SQIVND, per germline (reference sequence). Trimming took 7 bases from V and 4 from J, leaving 13 bases between them. This CDR3 spans 13 amino acids. The CDR3 protein is CASTEVSSTEAFF. CDR3 DNA sequence: TGTGCCAGTACTGAGGTATCGAGCACTGAAGCTTTCTTT. Full variable domain (rest looked up from reference TRBV19 and TRBJ1-1): DGGITQSPKYLFRKEGQNVTLSCEQNLNHDAMYWYRQDPGQGLRLIYYSQIVNDFQKGDIAEGYSVSREKKESFPLTVTSAQKNPTAFYLCASTEVSSTEAFFGQGTRLTVV.

CDR3 nucleotide sequence: TGCGCCAGCAGCCAAGAAATAGGGCTCTACAATGAGCAGTTCTTC. This sequence encodes CASSQEIGLYNEQFF. V is TRBV4-3 and J is TRBJ2-1; D not certain. Germline CDR1 and CDR2: LGHNA and YSLEER. CDR3 length: 15 residues. Trimming shortened V by 0 bases and J by 3 bases, and 9 bases separated the two germline ends.

The V gene is TRBV25-1, the J gene TRBJ1-2; perhaps TRBD1 as D (6 bases). Germline-derived CDR1 and CDR2 are MGHDK and SYGVNS. Trimming left V 6 bases short and J 7 bases short, with 15 bases between. The CDR3 contains 13 residues. The CDR3 reads CASSQGGKGGYTF. The CDR3 DNA reads as TGTGCCAGCAGCCAAGGGGGGAAGGGTGGCTACACCTTC.